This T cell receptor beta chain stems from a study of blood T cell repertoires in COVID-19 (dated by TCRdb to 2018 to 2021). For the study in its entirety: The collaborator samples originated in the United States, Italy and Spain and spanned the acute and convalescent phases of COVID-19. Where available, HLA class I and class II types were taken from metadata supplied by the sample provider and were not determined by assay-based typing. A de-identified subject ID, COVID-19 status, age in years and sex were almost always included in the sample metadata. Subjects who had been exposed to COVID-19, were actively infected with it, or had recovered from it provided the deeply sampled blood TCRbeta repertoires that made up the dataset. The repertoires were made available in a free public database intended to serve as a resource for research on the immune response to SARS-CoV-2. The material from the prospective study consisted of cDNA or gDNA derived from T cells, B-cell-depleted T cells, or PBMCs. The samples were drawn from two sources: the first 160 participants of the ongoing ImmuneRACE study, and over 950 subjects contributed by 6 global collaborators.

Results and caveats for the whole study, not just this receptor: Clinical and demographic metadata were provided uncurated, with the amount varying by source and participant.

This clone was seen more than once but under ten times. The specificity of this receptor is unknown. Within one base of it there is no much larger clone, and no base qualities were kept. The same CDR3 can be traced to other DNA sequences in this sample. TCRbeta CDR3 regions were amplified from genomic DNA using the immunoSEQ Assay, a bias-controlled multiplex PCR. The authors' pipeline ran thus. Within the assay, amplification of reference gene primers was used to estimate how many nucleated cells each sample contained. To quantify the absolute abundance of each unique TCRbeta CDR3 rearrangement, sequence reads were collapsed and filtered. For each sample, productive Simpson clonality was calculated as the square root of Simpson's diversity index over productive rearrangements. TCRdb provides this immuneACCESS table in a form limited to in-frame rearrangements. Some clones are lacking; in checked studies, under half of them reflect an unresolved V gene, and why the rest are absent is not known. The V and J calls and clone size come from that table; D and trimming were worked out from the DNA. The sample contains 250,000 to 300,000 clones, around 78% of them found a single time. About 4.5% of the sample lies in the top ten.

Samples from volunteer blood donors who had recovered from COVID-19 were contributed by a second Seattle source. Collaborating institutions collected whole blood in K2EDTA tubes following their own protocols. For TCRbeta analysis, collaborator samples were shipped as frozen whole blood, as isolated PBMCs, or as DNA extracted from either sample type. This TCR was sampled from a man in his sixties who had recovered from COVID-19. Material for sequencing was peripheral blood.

The nucleotide sequence is TGTGCCAGCAGCCCGAGGACAGGGGATACAGATACGCAGTATTTT. Translated, it reads CASSPRTGDTDTQYF. This chain is built from TRBV9 and TRBJ2-3; TRBD1 fits 9 bases in the junction. The CDR3, from cysteine to phenylalanine, totals 15 residues. Kept here is only the CDR3 DNA, which spans 45 bases and is read in frame from base 1. Trimming removed 4 bases from V and 3 bases from J; the gene matches leave 6 bases unexplained. CDR1 and CDR2, looked up from the germline V gene, are SGDLS and YYNGEE.